Presented here are 28 T cell receptor beta chains from one specimen sequenced in a study of technical replicates of blood from a handful of donors. Produced via immunoSEQ multiplex PCR; TCRdb's table is partial and in-frame only. The data show fewer than 110,000 clones, roughly 95% seen once. The sequencing sample was made of T cells isolated from PBMCs. The receptors were sampled from a human donor in good health.

V is TRBV19 and J is TRBJ2-1, with D perhaps TRBD2 (6 bases). V was clipped by 6 bases and J by 0 bases, with 15 bases between them. This CDR3 is built from 16 residues. Germline lookup yields CDR1 LNHDA and CDR2 SQIVND (reference sequence). The CDR3 region has the DNA TGTGCCAGTAGCTATCGACGGGGGAGCTCCTACAATGAGCAGTTCTTC. Its protein is CASSYRRGSSYNEQFF.

This clone was detected only once. V and J are TRBV2 and TRBJ2-4; 9 bases align to TRBD2. V lost 4 bases and J lost 3; bases outside the gene matches: 4. The CDR3 is 15 residues long. Germline V gives CDR1 SNHLY, CDR2 FYNNEI. The CDR3 spells CASSGTSVVKNIQYF. As DNA, the CDR3 is TGTGCCAGCAGTGGGACTAGCGTAGTCAAAAACATTCAGTACTTC.

V is TRBV9 and J is TRBJ2-7; 7 nucleotides line up with TRBD1. This CDR3 region has 13 residues. Germline values: CDR1 SGDLS, CDR2 YYNGEE. Trimming cost V 7 bases and J 5 bases; bases outside gene matches: 9. CDR3 sequence: CASSAGRGNEQYF. CDR3 DNA sequence: TGTGCCAGCTCTGCGGGCAGGGGGAACGAGCAGTACTTC.

The chain carries TRBV18 and TRBJ2-1; TRBD1 matches at 9 bases. Germline CDR1 reads KGHSH; CDR2 reads LQKENI. This CDR3 comprises 13 residues. The V gene end was trimmed by 5 bases and the J gene end by 6 bases; junction bases not matched to a gene: 2. The CDR3 DNA sequence: TGTGCCAGCTCAAGGACAGGGGTCAATGAGCAGTTCTTC. Protein sequence: CASSRTGVNEQFF.

This clone came up once. The gene calls are TRBV5-1 and TRBJ2-3; D remains unclear. There are 13 residues in the CDR3. Germline V CDR1 and CDR2: SGHRS, YFSETQ. V lost 5 bases and J 3 bases, leaving 10 bases between the germline ends. CDR3 coding DNA: TGCGCCAGCAGGACTGATGAAACAGATACGCAGTATTTT. This translates into CASRTDETDTQYF.

The chain has TRBV5-5 and TRBJ2-2, with 10 bases identical to TRBD2. Germline V gene sequence: CDR1 SGHKS, CDR2 YYEKEE (reference sequence). This CDR3 is 19 amino acids long. Trimming removed 3 bases from V and 4 bases from J; junction bases left unmatched: 15. The CDR3 reads CASSSTKPGLARSTGELFF. DNA of the CDR3: TGTGCCAGCAGCTCAACCAAACCGGGACTAGCGCGCTCCACCGGGGAGCTGTTTTTT.

This chain connects TRBV4-2 to TRBJ2-5, with D uncertain. V was pared by 0 bases and J by 2 bases, with 7 bases between. Germline V gene data show CDR1 as LGHNA and CDR2 as YNFKEQ. This CDR3 is built from 14 residues. For the CDR3, the DNA is TGTGCCAGCAGCCAAGAAGCACGGCAAGAGACCCAGTACTTC. It encodes CASSQEARQETQYF.

The gene calls are TRBV27 and TRBJ1-1; TRBD1 agrees at 7 bases. With 4 bases clipped from V and 1 base from J, the junction kept 6 bases outside the gene matches. In germline, CDR1 is MNHEY, CDR2 SMNVEV (reference sequence). The CDR3 covers 15 residues. The CDR3 sequence: CASSSNRGGNTEAFF. The CDR3 region has the DNA TGTGCCAGCAGTTCCAACAGGGGAGGGAACACTGAAGCTTTCTTT.

V gene TRBV5-1 combines with J gene TRBJ1-1; TRBD1 might be the D (6 bases). CDR1 and CDR2 from the germline V gene are SGHRS and YFSETQ. The CDR3 contains 15 residues. V dropped 0 bases and J dropped 1 base, with 10 bases sitting between them. This chain's CDR3 is CASSLEGTSNTEAFF. The CDR3 nucleotides read TGCGCCAGCAGCTTGGAAGGGACATCGAACACTGAAGCTTTCTTT.

The V call is TRBV10-2, the J call TRBJ2-1, with TRBD2 matching over 9 bases. This CDR3 has 17 amino acids. V shed 7 bases and J 1 base; nucleotides not matched to a gene: 11. Germline values: CDR1 WSHSY, CDR2 SAAADI. The CDR3 DNA reads TGCGCCAGCATTGGAATAGCGGGAGAAGGGTCCTACAATGAGCAGTTCTTC. Its translation is CASIGIAGEGSYNEQFF.

The rearrangement joins TRBV21-1 to TRBJ2-7; no DNA check was done on the table's D call, TRBD2. TRBV21-1 has pseudogene status. The CDR3 consists of 16 residues. The CDR3 nucleotides read TGTGCCAGCAGCAAGATCTCGGGAACCTGCGTCTACGAGCAGTACTTC. Its protein product is CASSKISGTCVYEQYF.

In its sample, this clone was seen once. The rearrangement uses TRBV7-9 and TRBJ1-1, with D possibly being TRBD1 (5 bases). The CDR3 is 16 residues long. Per germline, CDR1 SEHNR and CDR2 FQNEAQ (reference sequence). Trimming removed 3 bases at V and 1 base at J, with 15 bases between. CDR3 DNA: TGTGCCAGCAGCTTGCCTGGGGCAGGGCAGAACACTGAAGCTTTCTTT. Protein sequence: CASSLPGAGQNTEAFF. Looking up the rest from reference TRBV7-9 and TRBJ1-1 gives the full variable domain: DTGVSQNPRHKITKRGQNVTFRCDPISEHNRLYWYRQTLGQGPEFLTYFQNEAQLEKSRLLSDRFSAERPKGSFSTLEIQRTEQGDSAMYLCASSLPGAGQNTEAFFGQGTRLTVV.

The chain links TRBV6-1 to TRBJ2-2; tentatively, D is TRBD1 (5 bases). V gave up 8 bases and J gave up 0 bases, with 10 bases separating them. Germline V gene sequence: CDR1 MNHNS, CDR2 SASEGT. This CDR3 is 14 amino acids long. The CDR3 reads CASLRAPNTGELFF. The CDR3, as DNA: TGTGCCAGCCTCAGGGCTCCGAACACCGGGGAGCTGTTTTTT.

V is TRBV5-1 and J is TRBJ2-3; perhaps TRBD1 as D (6 bases). This CDR3 region has 16 residues. Trimming removed 0 bases from V and 6 bases from J, with 17 bases in between. The germline gives CDR1 SGHRS, CDR2 YFSETQ. CDR3 loop: CASSLVARGFADTQYF. The CDR3 region has the DNA TGCGCCAGCAGCTTGGTTGCCAGGGGTTTCGCGGATACGCAGTATTTT.

The V gene is TRBV27, the J gene TRBJ2-5; 8 nucleotides line up with TRBD1. The trim removed 6 bases at V and 2 bases at J, leaving 5 bases unmatched. CDR1 and CDR2 from the germline V gene are MNHEY and SMNVEV (reference sequence). This CDR3 is 14 amino acids long. The CDR3 DNA reads TGTGCCAGCAGACAGGGGGTTCGGCAAGAGACCCAGTACTTC. It codes for CASRQGVRQETQYF.

The rearrangement uses TRBV18 and TRBJ2-7, with TRBD2 identical over 8 bases. Germline assignment: CDR1 KGHSH and CDR2 LQKENI. This CDR3 has 12 amino acids. The V segment lost 6 bases and the J segment 5 bases; nucleotides outside the gene matches: 3. The CDR3 region is CASSETSDEQYF. The CDR3 DNA follows: TGTGCCAGCTCCGAGACTAGCGACGAGCAGTACTTC.

This clone appeared once. This chain uses TRBV27 with TRBJ1-1, with TRBD1 matching over 8 bases. J was trimmed by 1 base and V by 7 bases; bases with no gene match: 2. Germline V gives CDR1 MNHEY, CDR2 SMNVEV (reference sequence). The CDR3 contains 13 residues. CDR3 loop: CASTGQANTEAFF. As DNA, the CDR3 is TGTGCCAGCACGGGACAGGCGAACACTGAAGCTTTCTTT.

This chain connects TRBV5-1 to TRBJ2-1, with 7 bases identical to TRBD1. CDR3 length: 14 amino acids. The trim removed 4 bases at V and 4 bases at J, leaving 5 bases unmatched. Germline V gives CDR1 SGHRS, CDR2 YFSETQ. The CDR3 here is CASSVGQTYNEQFF. The CDR3 coding sequence is TGCGCCAGCAGCGTGGGACAGACTTACAATGAGCAGTTCTTC. The full variable domain, its missing parts supplied by reference TRBV5-1 and TRBJ2-1, is KAGVTQTPRYLIKTRGQQVTLSCSPISGHRSVSWYQQTPGQGLQFLFEYFSETQRNKGNFPGRFSGRQFSNSRSEMNVSTLELGDSALYLCASSVGQTYNEQFFGPGTRLTVL.

V gene TRBV2 combines with J gene TRBJ2-1; 9 bases align to TRBD2. CDR3 size: 15 residues. Germline V gene lookup returns CDR1 SNHLY and CDR2 FYNNEI. V was clipped by 7 bases and J by 2 bases; unmatched bases: 6. The CDR3 sequence is CASMLGLAAYNEQFF. CDR3 DNA sequence: TGTGCCAGCATGCTGGGACTAGCAGCCTACAATGAGCAGTTCTTC.

The V call is TRBV18, the J call TRBJ1-2, with 11 bases fitting TRBD1. Germline V gene data show CDR1 as KGHSH and CDR2 as LQKENI. CDR3 length: 15 amino acids. Germline trimming cut 2 bases from V and 2 bases from J; bases unmatched to any gene: 1. CDR3 bases: TGTGCCAGCTCACCAAGGGACAGGGGGAACTATGGCTACACCTTC. As protein: CASSPRDRGNYGYTF.

This rearrangement joins TRBV5-8 to TRBJ1-4; 9 nucleotides match TRBD1. Germline V gene data show CDR1 as SGHTS and CDR2 as YDEGEE. V shed 2 bases, J shed 5 bases, and the junction held 4 bases outside the gene matches. CDR3 length equals 15 residues. CDR3 in amino acids: CASSFAGTGNEKLFF. CDR3 DNA: TGTGCCAGCAGCTTCGCCGGGACAGGGAATGAAAAACTGTTTTTT.

The chain combines TRBV15 with TRBJ2-7; tentative D call: TRBD1 (6 bases). There are 15 residues in the CDR3. Trimming took off 5 bases at V and 1 base at J, with 15 bases between the two ends. Germline V gives CDR1 LNHNV, CDR2 YYDKDF (reference sequence). The CDR3 nucleotides read TGTGCCACCAGCTTACGGGACACTCAATCCTACGAGCAGTACTTC. Encoded protein: CATSLRDTQSYEQYF.

The chain combines TRBV4-1 with TRBJ2-7, with 8 bases lining up with TRBD1. V shed 3 bases and J 0 bases; nucleotides not matched to a gene: 4. The V gene's germline CDR1 is MGHRA and CDR2 YSYEKL. This CDR3 is built from 15 residues. The CDR3, as DNA: TGCGCCAGCAGCCATCCTGGGACAGGCTCCTACGAGCAGTACTTC. Its protein product is CASSHPGTGSYEQYF.

The chain combines TRBV5-1 with TRBJ2-6; a possible D gene is TRBD1 (6 bases). Trimming removed 4 bases at V and 0 bases at J, with 20 bases between. This CDR3 region has 19 residues. Germline CDR1 reads SGHRS; CDR2 reads YFSETQ. CDR3: CASSPRATGASSGANVLTF. The CDR3 DNA reads as TGCGCCAGCAGCCCCCGGGCGACAGGTGCCTCCTCTGGGGCCAACGTCCTGACTTTC.

This sequence joins TRBV6-5 and TRBJ1-1; a possible D gene is TRBD1 (6 bases). The germline gives CDR1 MNHEY, CDR2 SVGAGI. The CDR3 consists of 15 residues. Deletions cut 6 bases from V and 4 bases from J, with 18 bases between. The CDR3 DNA reads TGTGCCAGCAGCGAAACAACAGGGTTAGGCACTGAAGCTTTCTTT. This codes for CASSETTGLGTEAFF.

The chain carries TRBV6-1 and TRBJ2-7, with D perhaps TRBD1 (6 bases). The V gene's germline CDR1 is MNHNS and CDR2 SASEGT. CDR3 length: 12 residues. Trimming shortened V by 8 bases and J by 1 base, and 9 bases separated the two germline ends. The chain's CDR3 is CASSGESYEQYF. CDR3 sequence (DNA): TGTGCCAGCTCAGGGGAGTCCTACGAGCAGTACTTC.

This sequence joins TRBV5-1 and TRBJ1-1; possibly TRBD1 for D (6 bases). Trimming removed 1 base at V and 5 bases at J, with 12 bases between. The CDR3 has 14 amino acids. The germline V gene encodes CDR1 SGHRS and CDR2 YFSETQ. For the CDR3, the DNA is TGCGCCAGCAGCTTGTTAGGGGGGGGGACTGAAGCTTTCTTT. This gives the protein CASSLLGGGTEAFF.

V usage is TRBV19 and J usage is TRBJ1-1, with 7 bases fitting TRBD1. J lost 4 bases, V lost 0 bases, and 5 bases had no gene match. Germline-derived CDR1 and CDR2 are LNHDA and SQIVND (reference sequence). CDR3 length equals 15 residues. CDR3 bases: TGTGCCAGTAGTATAGATGCAGGGGGAGGCACTGAAGCTTTCTTT. Encoded protein: CASSIDAGGGTEAFF.